A single sample is the source of the 9 T cell receptor beta chains below, sequenced in a study of blood T cell repertoires in COVID-19. Libraries were prepared by immunoSEQ multiplex PCR; TCRdb keeps only in-frame clonotypes and omits some of them. The sample holds 52,000 or so clones; 75% to 85% are singletons and the top ten take approximately 16%. Specimen: peripheral blood. These receptors all come from a man aged 35 to 55 with acute or convalescent COVID-19.

The V gene is TRBV3-1 (or the pseudogene TRBV3-2), the J gene TRBJ1-5; D is ambiguous. The V and J ends lost 2 bases and 3 bases respectively, with 5 bases between them. The CDR3 runs to 13 residues. In germline, CDR1 is LGHDT, CDR2 YNNKEL (reference sequence). The CDR3 DNA reads as TGTGCCAGCAGCCAACAACTCAATCAGCCCCAGCATTTT. As protein: CASSQQLNQPQHF.

The chain joins TRBV5-4 to TRBJ2-5; 8 bases are a match to TRBD2. Germline assignment: CDR1 SGHNT and CDR2 YYREEE (reference sequence). J gave up 4 bases and V 0 bases, and 5 bases lay outside the gene matches. The CDR3 consists of 15 residues. The CDR3 DNA reads as TGTGCCAGCAGCTTGGCCTCGGGGGGGCGAGAGACCCAGTACTTC. As protein: CASSLASGGRETQYF.

The chain carries TRBV6-5 and TRBJ2-7; D is uncertain. There are 11 residues in the CDR3. V lost 4 bases and J lost 5, with 6 bases in between. Looked up from germline, CDR1 is MNHEY and CDR2 is SVGAGI. CDR3: CASSLVNEQYV. Here the CDR3 DNA reads TGTGCCAGCAGTTTAGTTAACGAGCAGTACGTC.

The chain joins TRBV10-3 to TRBJ1-2, with 10 bases matching TRBD1. V shed 3 bases, J shed 8 bases, and the junction held 6 bases outside the gene matches. CDR3 length: 14 residues. Per the germline V gene, CDR1 is ENHRY and CDR2 is SYGVKD. CDR3 in DNA: TGTGCCATCAGTGAAAGGGACAGGGGATGGGGCTACACCTTC. It encodes CAISERDRGWGYTF.

The chain recombines TRBV6-1 with TRBJ1-1; 7 bases map to TRBD1. The trim removed 3 bases at V and 11 bases at J, leaving 12 bases unmatched. The CDR3 has 14 amino acids. CDR1 is MNHNS, CDR2 SASEGT, per germline. The CDR3 protein is CASSEGGDRARAFF. CDR3 coding DNA: TGTGCCAGCAGTGAGGGGGGTGACAGGGCGCGGGCTTTCTTT.

V gene TRBV5-1 combines with J gene TRBJ2-5; D may be TRBD2 (7 bases). The ends were cut back, 0 bases at V and 4 bases at J, with 10 bases in the middle. CDR3 length: 14 residues. Germline V gene data show CDR1 as SGHRS and CDR2 as YFSETQ. CDR3: CASSLGAGAETQYF. In nucleotides, the CDR3 is TGCGCCAGCAGCTTGGGTGCGGGGGCAGAGACCCAGTACTTC.

J is TRBJ1-1 and V is TRBV10-1; D remains unclear. V was pared by 3 bases and J by 7 bases, with 9 bases between. CDR3 length equals 12 residues. CDR1 and CDR2 from the germline V gene are WNHNN and SYGVQD (reference sequence). The CDR3, as DNA: TGCGCCAGCAGTGATGCATTCGGTGAAGCTTTCTTT. Protein product: CASSDAFGEAFF.

This clone was counted between two and nine times. The V and J genes are TRBV2 and TRBJ1-2, with 10 bases identical to TRBD1. The junction had 5 bases not matched to a gene; V was cut back by 3 bases and J by 7 bases. The CDR3 is made up of 14 amino acids. Looked up from germline, CDR1 is SNHLY and CDR2 is FYNNEI. The CDR3 DNA reads as TGTGCCAGCAGTGAGGAGACAGGGGGCGCTGGCTACACCTTC. Protein: CASSEETGGAGYTF. Using reference TRBV2 and TRBJ1-2 for the parts outside the CDR3, the full variable domain is EPEVTQTPSHQVTQMGQEVILRCVPISNHLYFYWYRQILGQKVEFLVSFYNNEISEKSEIFDDQFSVERPDGSNFTLKIRSTKLEDSAMYFCASSEETGGAGYTFGSGTRLTVV.

The chain employs TRBV11-2 and TRBJ2-5; TRBD1 agrees at 7 bases. Germline CDR1 reads SGHAT; CDR2 reads FQNNGV. V lost 5 bases and J lost 3; bases outside the gene matches: 9. This CDR3 has 15 amino acids. CDR3 region: CASSQGGTREETQYF. As DNA, the CDR3 is TGTGCCAGCAGCCAAGGGGGCACGCGGGAAGAGACCCAGTACTTC.